Below are 19 T cell receptor beta chains sequenced from a single sample in a study of T-cell memory formation after mild COVID-19. In TCRdb, the 5' RACE reads were re-called with MiXCR into one record per CDR3 protein. The profile shows 350,000 to 500,000 distinct CDR3 sequences, about 25% of them singletons. Material: PBMCs or a T cell subset sorted from them (not recorded which). The origin of the receptors is an adult woman who had mild COVID-19 (a few samples of this study predate the infection). Cell type and time point are not known.

This chain connects TRBV9 to TRBJ1-1; D ambiguous. CDR1 and CDR2 (germline): SGDLS, YYNGEE. The CDR3 covers 15 residues. V gave up 1 base and J gave up 0 bases, with 10 bases separating them. The CDR3 coding sequence is TGTGCCAGCAGCGTATCCGATTCCCTGAACACTGAAGCTTTCTTT. Protein product: CASSVSDSLNTEAFF.

This clonotype was found a few times. The chain links TRBV6-2 or TRBV6-3 to TRBJ2-7; TRBD2 matches at 7 bases. CDR3 length: 16 amino acids. Germline-derived CDR1 and CDR2 are MNHEY and SVGEGT. Trimming cost V 0 bases and J 3 bases; bases outside gene matches: 8. CDR3 coding DNA: TGTGCCAGCAGTTACTCGAACCGGGAGGCCGACTACGAGCAGTACTTC. Amino acid sequence: CASSYSNREADYEQYF.

This sequence joins TRBV5-1 and TRBJ2-7; D may be TRBD2 (6 bases). The CDR3 is 14 residues long. The V end was cut by 5 bases, the J end by 2 bases, with 14 bases between. Germline CDR1 reads SGHRS; CDR2 reads YFSETQ. CDR3 coding DNA: TGCGCCAGCAGTGAAGTTAGCGGAGCCTACGAGCAGTACTTC. This encodes CASSEVSGAYEQYF.

This clonotype was counted ten times or more. The chain employs TRBV7-9 and TRBJ2-7, with 9 nucleotides matching TRBD2. The germline V gene has CDR1 SEHNR and CDR2 FQNEAQ (reference sequence). The CDR3 is made up of 14 amino acids. Trimming took 3 bases from V and 2 from J; bases not matched to a gene: 2. In DNA form, the CDR3 reads TGTGCCAGCAGCTTCCCTAGCGGGACCTACGAGCAGTACTTC. This encodes CASSFPSGTYEQYF.

The chain employs TRBV7-2 and TRBJ2-7; 7 bases agree with TRBD2. CDR3 length: 14 amino acids. Germline CDR1 and CDR2: SGHTA and FQGNSA. V dropped 3 bases and J dropped 3; count of bases not matched to a gene: 5. Written as DNA, the CDR3 is TGTGCCAGCAGCTTCCGCGGGAGCATCTACGAGCAGTACTTC. Translated: CASSFRGSIYEQYF.

The V and J genes are TRBV5-6 and TRBJ2-1; 7 positions agree with TRBD1. V lost 4 bases and J lost 6; bases outside the gene matches: 10. This CDR3 comprises 15 residues. From germline, CDR1 is SGHDT and CDR2 YYEEEE. CDR3 amino acids: CASSETGSRINEQFF. CDR3 DNA sequence: TGTGCCAGCAGCGAGACAGGGAGTCGAATCAATGAGCAGTTCTTC.

The chain uses TRBV6-6 and TRBJ1-2, with 11 positions matching TRBD1. V dropped 6 bases and J dropped 3; count of bases not matched to a gene: 9. The CDR3 is 16 residues long. In germline, CDR1 is MNHNY, CDR2 SVGAGI (reference sequence). As DNA, the CDR3 is TGTGCCAGCAGGCGGGACAGGGGGGGACGGGACTATGGCTACACCTTC. Protein sequence: CASRRDRGGRDYGYTF.

In this sample, this clonotype turned up a few times. V usage is TRBV12-3 or TRBV12-4 and J usage is TRBJ1-5; D may be TRBD1 (6 bases). Trimming removed 5 bases from V and 6 bases from J, with 17 bases in between. The CDR3 spans 15 residues. CDR3 in DNA: TGTGCCAGCAGTCTCAGGACGGGGGGCGGTCAGCCCCAGCATTTT. This translates into CASSLRTGGGQPQHF.

This clonotype was seen more than once but under ten times. The gene calls are TRBV5-5 and TRBJ1-1; D not certain. The V gene's germline CDR1 is SGHKS and CDR2 YYEKEE (reference sequence). The V end was cut by 0 bases, the J end by 6 bases, with 6 bases between. This CDR3 is 12 amino acids long. The CDR3 region has the DNA TGTGCCAGCAGCTTGGAATTGGCTGAAGCTTTCTTT. Translated: CASSLELAEAFF.

The rearrangement links TRBV7-3 to TRBJ2-1, with 10 bases that match TRBD2. Germline CDR1 SGHTA, CDR2 FQGTGA. The CDR3 covers 15 residues. The V segment lost 5 bases and the J segment 4 bases; nucleotides outside the gene matches: 5. The CDR3 region is CASSPWTSGYNEQFF. The CDR3 DNA reads as TGTGCCAGCAGCCCCTGGACTAGCGGATACAATGAGCAGTTCTTC.

This clonotype was picked up a small number of times. The V call is TRBV12-3 or TRBV12-4, the J call TRBJ2-1; D is uncertain. V was pared by 1 base and J by 10 bases, with 8 bases between. CDR3 length: 12 amino acids. CDR3 residues: CASSLGFVEQFF. Here the CDR3 DNA reads TGTGCCAGCAGTTTAGGGTTTGTAGAGCAGTTCTTC.

V gene TRBV20-1 combines with J gene TRBJ2-5; TRBD1 matches at 9 bases. J was trimmed by 0 bases and V by 0 bases; bases with no gene match: 17. The V gene's germline CDR1 is DFQATT and CDR2 SNEGSKA (reference sequence). The CDR3 runs to 20 residues. CDR3 nucleotides: TGCAGTGCTAGAGATCGGCCGGACAGGGGACGGGGATTAAACCAAGAGACCCAGTACTTC. Its protein product is CSARDRPDRGRGLNQETQYF.

This chain uses TRBV12-3 or TRBV12-4 with TRBJ1-1, with unresolved D. V was trimmed by 4 bases and J by 9 bases, leaving 9 bases between them. The CDR3 extends over 11 amino acids. For the CDR3, the DNA is TGTGCCAGCAGTTGGAAACAGAAAGCTTTCTTT. Its protein is CASSWKQKAFF.

V and J are TRBV5-4 and TRBJ2-5; 8 positions match TRBD2. V gave up 4 bases and J gave up 2 bases; unmatched junction bases: 7. Germline loops: CDR1 SGHNT, CDR2 YYREEE (reference sequence). The CDR3 is 15 residues long. In DNA form, the CDR3 reads TGTGCCAGCAGCGGGAGGAGCGGGGGTCAAGAGACCCAGTACTTC. Its protein product is CASSGRSGGQETQYF. The variable domain in full, completed from reference TRBV5-4 and TRBJ2-5, reads ETGVTQSPTHLIKTRGQQVTLRCSSQSGHNTVSWYQQALGQGPQFIFQYYREEENGRGNFPPRFSGLQFPNYSSELNVNALELDDSALYLCASSGRSGGQETQYFGPGTRLLVL.

This clonotype has only a few counts. This chain joins TRBV28 and TRBJ2-7; 7 bases fit TRBD2. Germline values: CDR1 MDHEN, CDR2 SYDVKM. Trimming removed 7 bases from V and 3 bases from J; junction bases left unmatched: 6. The CDR3 spans 13 residues. This CDR3 reads CASNDIAGYEQYF. CDR3 sequence (DNA): TGTGCCAGCAATGATATAGCGGGCTACGAGCAGTACTTC.

This clonotype was seen only a few times. The rearrangement links TRBV5-1 to TRBJ1-1; tentative D call: TRBD1 (6 bases). Per germline, CDR1 SGHRS and CDR2 YFSETQ. V shed 4 bases and J shed 3 bases, with 16 bases lying between them. CDR3 length equals 15 residues. The CDR3 coding sequence is TGCGCCAGCAGCGAGGAACAGGGCCTTCACACTGAAGCTTTCTTT. Translated, it gives CASSEEQGLHTEAFF.

This chain links TRBV18 with TRBJ2-5; 7 bases line up with TRBD1. V dropped 3 bases and J dropped 1; count of bases not matched to a gene: 2. The CDR3 is 14 residues long. Per the germline V gene, CDR1 is KGHSH and CDR2 is LQKENI. The CDR3 here is CASSPTGFQETQYF. The CDR3 DNA is TGTGCCAGCTCACCGACAGGGTTCCAAGAGACCCAGTACTTC.

The chain couples TRBV5-4 to TRBJ1-4, with D uncertain. The CDR3 runs to 12 residues. Germline CDR1 is SGHNT and CDR2 is YYREEE (reference sequence). The germline V and J ends were trimmed by 8 bases and 8 bases, with 13 bases remaining between them. The CDR3: CARPSWEEKLFF. The CDR3 DNA reads as TGTGCCAGACCGTCCTGGGAAGAAAAACTGTTTTTT.

This clonotype was counted only a few times. CDR3 bases: TGTGCCAGCAGTCGACAGGTTAACTATGGCTACACCTTC. The encoded protein is CASSRQVNYGYTF. The V gene is TRBV6-2 or TRBV6-3, the J gene TRBJ1-2; possibly TRBD1 for D (6 bases). Germline V gene lookup returns CDR1 MNHEY and CDR2 SVGEGT. The V and J ends lost 5 bases and 1 base respectively, with 8 bases between them. The CDR3 consists of 13 residues.